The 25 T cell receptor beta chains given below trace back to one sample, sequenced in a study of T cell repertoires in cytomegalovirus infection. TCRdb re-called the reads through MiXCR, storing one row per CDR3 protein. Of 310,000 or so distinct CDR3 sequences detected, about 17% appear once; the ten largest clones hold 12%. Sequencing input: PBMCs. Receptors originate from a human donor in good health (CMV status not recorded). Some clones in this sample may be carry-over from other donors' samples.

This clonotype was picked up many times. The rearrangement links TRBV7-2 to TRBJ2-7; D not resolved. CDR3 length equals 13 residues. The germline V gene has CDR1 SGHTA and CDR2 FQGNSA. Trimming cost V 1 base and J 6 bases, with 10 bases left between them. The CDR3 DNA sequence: TGTGCCAGCAGCTTAGAGGACGTGAGCGAGCAGTACTTC. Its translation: CASSLEDVSEQYF. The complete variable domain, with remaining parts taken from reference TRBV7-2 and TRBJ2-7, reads GAGVSQSPSNKVTEKGKDVELRCDPISGHTALYWYRQSLGQGLEFLIYFQGNSAPDKSGLPSDRFSAERTGGSVSTLTIQRTQQEDSAVYLCASSLEDVSEQYFGPGTRLTVT.

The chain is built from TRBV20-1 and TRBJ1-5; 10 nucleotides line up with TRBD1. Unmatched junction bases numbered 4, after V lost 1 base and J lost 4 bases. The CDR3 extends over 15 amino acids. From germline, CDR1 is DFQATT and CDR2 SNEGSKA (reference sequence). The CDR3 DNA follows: TGCAGTGCTAGAGCTGGGACAGGGGAAAATCAGCCCCAGCATTTT. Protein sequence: CSARAGTGENQPQHF.

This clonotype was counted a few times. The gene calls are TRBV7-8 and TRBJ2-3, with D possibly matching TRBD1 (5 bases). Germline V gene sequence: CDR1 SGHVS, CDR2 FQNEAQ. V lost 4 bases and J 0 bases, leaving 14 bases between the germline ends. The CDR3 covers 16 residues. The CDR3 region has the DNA TGTGCCAGCAGCTACTACAGGTTATCTAGCACAGATACGCAGTATTTT. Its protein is CASSYYRLSSTDTQYF.

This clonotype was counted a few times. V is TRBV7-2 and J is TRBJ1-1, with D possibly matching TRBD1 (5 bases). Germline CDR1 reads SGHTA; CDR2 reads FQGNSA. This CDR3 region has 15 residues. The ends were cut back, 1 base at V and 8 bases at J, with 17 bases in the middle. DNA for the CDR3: TGTGCCAGCAGCTTAGGGGTGAGGGGCGCTGGGGAAGCTTTCTTT. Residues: CASSLGVRGAGEAFF. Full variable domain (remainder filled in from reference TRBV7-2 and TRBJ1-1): GAGVSQSPSNKVTEKGKDVELRCDPISGHTALYWYRQSLGQGLEFLIYFQGNSAPDKSGLPSDRFSAERTGGSVSTLTIQRTQQEDSAVYLCASSLGVRGAGEAFFGQGTRLTVV.

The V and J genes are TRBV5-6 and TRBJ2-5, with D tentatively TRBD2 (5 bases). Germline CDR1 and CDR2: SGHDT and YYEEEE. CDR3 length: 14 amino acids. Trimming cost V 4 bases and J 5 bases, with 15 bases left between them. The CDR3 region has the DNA TGTGCCAGCAGCCCTAACGGGGTTGTGGAGACCCAGTACTTC. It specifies CASSPNGVVETQYF. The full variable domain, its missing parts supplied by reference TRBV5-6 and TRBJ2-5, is DAGVTQSPTHLIKTRGQQVTLRCSPKSGHDTVSWYQQALGQGPQFIFQYYEEEERQRGNFPDRFSGHQFPNYSSELNVNALLLGDSALYLCASSPNGVVETQYFGPGTRLLVL.

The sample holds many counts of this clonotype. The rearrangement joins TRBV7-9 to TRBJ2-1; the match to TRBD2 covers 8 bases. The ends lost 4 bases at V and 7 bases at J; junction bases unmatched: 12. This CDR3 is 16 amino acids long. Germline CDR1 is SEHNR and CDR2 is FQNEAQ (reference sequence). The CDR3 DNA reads TGTGCCAGCAGCTCCCGGGGGAGCGGGGGAGCAAATGAGCAGTTCTTC. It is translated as CASSSRGSGGANEQFF.

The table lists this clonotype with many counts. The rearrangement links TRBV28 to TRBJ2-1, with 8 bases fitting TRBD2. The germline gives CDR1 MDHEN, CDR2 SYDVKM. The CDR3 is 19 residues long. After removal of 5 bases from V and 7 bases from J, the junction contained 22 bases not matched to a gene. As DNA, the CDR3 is TGTGCCAGCAGTCGAACCACCATTTCGGTAGCGGGGCTACGGAATGAGCAGTTCTTC. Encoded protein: CASSRTTISVAGLRNEQFF.

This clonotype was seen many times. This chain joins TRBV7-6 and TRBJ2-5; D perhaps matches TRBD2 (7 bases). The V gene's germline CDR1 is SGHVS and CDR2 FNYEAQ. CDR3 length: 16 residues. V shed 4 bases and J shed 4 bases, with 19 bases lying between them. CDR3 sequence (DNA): TGTGCCAGCAGCTCAAGGGGGGGGGCGCGGGGAGAGACCCAGTACTTC. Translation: CASSSRGGARGETQYF.

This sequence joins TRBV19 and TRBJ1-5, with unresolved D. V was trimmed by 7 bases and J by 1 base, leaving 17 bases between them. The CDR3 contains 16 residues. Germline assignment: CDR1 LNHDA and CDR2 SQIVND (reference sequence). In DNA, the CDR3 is TGTGCCAGTACCGACTTACTTATGCCGAGCAATCAGCCCCAGCATTTT. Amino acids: CASTDLLMPSNQPQHF.

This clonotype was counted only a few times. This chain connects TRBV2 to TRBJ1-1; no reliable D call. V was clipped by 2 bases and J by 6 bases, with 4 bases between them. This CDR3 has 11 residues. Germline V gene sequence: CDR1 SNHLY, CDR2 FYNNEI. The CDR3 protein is CASSERAEAFF. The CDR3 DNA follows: TGTGCCAGCAGTGAAAGGGCTGAAGCTTTCTTT.

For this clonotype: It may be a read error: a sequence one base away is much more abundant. The CDR3 nucleotides are TGTGCCAGCAGCTTCGGGCACTTAAACTACGAGCAGTACTTC. Protein product: CASSFGHLNYEQYF. The chain links TRBV7-2 to TRBJ2-7; no reliable D call. CDR3 size: 14 residues. V lost 3 bases and J 3 bases, leaving 12 bases between the germline ends. Germline CDR1 reads SGHTA; CDR2 reads FQGNSA.

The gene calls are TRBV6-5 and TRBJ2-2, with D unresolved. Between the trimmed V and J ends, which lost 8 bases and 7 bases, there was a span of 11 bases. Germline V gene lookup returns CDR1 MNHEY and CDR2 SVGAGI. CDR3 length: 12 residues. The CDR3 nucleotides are TGTGCCAGCCAGGACCCGATCGGGGAGCTGTTTTTT. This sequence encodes CASQDPIGELFF.

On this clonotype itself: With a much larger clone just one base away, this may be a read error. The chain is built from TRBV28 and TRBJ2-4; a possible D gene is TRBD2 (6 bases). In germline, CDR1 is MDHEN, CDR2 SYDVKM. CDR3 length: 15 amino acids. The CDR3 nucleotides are TGTACCAGCAGTTTAGACCACTCAGTAGCGGACATTCAGTACTTC. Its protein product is CTSSLDHSVADIQYF.

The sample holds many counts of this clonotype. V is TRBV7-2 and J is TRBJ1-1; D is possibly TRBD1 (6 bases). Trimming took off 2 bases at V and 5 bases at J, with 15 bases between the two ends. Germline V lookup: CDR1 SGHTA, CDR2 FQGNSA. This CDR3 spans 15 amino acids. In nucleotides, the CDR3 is TGTGCCAGCAGCTTATTTGGGGGGCGCGAAACTGAAGCTTTCTTT. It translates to CASSLFGGRETEAFF.

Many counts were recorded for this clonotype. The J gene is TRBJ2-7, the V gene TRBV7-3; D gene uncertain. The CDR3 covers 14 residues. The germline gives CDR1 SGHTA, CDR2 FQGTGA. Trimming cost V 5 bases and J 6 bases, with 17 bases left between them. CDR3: CASSPHRNWGEQYF. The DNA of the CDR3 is TGTGCCAGCAGCCCACATCGAAACTGGGGCGAGCAGTACTTC.

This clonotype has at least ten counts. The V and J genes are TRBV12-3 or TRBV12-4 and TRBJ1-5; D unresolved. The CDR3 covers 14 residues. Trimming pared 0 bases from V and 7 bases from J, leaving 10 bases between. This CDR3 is CASSLAHLEQPQHF. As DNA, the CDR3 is TGTGCCAGCAGTTTAGCGCACTTGGAGCAGCCCCAGCATTTT.

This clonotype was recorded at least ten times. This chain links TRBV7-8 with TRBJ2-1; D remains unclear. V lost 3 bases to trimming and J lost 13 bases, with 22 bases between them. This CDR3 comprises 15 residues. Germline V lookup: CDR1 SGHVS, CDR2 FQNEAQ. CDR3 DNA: TGTGCCAGCAGCTTCGGCCCGGACGGCGCCTTGGGACAGTTCTTC. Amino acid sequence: CASSFGPDGALGQFF.

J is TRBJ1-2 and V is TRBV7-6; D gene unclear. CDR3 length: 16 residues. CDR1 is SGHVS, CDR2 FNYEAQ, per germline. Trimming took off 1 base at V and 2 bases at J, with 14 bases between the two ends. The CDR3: CASSLEVRGRNYGYTF. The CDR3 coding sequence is TGTGCCAGCAGCTTAGAAGTTCGAGGGCGGAACTATGGCTACACCTTC.

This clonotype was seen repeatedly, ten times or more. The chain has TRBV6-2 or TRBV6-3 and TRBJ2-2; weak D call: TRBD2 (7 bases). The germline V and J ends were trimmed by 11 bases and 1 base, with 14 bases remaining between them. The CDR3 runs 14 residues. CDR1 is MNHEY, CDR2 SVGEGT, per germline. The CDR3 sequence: CAGTGGKNTGELFF. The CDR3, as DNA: TGTGCCGGAACGGGGGGCAAGAACACCGGGGAGCTGTTTTTT.

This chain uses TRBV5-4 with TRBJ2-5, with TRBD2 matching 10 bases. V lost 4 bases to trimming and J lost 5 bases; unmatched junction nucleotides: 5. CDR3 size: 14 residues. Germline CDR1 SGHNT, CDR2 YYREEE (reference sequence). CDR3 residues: CASSLGLAVETQYF. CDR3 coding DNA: TGTGCCAGCAGCCTCGGACTAGCGGTGGAGACCCAGTACTTC.

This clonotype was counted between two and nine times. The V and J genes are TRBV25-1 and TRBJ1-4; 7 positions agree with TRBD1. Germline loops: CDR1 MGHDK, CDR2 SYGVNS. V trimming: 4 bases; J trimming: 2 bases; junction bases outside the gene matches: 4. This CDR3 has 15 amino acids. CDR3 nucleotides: TGTGCCAGCAGTGGAGGGACAGTGACTAATGAAAAACTGTTTTTT. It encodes CASSGGTVTNEKLFF.

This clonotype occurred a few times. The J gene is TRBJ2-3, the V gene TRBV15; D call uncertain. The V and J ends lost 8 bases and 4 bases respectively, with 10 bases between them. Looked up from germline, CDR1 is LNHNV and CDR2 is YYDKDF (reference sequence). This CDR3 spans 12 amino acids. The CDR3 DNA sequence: TGTGCCACCTGTAATGGCCCAGATACGCAGTATTTT. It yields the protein CATCNGPDTQYF.

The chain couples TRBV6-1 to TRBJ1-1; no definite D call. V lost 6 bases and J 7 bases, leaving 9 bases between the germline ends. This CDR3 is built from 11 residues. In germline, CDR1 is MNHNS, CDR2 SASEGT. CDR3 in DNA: TGTGCCAGCAGGCACGCGGTTGAAGCTTTCTTT. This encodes CASRHAVEAFF.

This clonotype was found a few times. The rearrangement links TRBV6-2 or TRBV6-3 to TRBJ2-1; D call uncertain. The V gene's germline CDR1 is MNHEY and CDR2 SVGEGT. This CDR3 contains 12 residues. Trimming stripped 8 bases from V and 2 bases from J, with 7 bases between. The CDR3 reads CASLDPYNEQFF. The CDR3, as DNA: TGTGCCAGCCTTGACCCCTACAATGAGCAGTTCTTC.

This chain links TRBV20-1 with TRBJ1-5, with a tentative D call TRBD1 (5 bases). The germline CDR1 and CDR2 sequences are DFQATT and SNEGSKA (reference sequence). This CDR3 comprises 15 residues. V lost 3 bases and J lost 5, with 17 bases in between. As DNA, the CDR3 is TGCAGTGCTAGTAGCCCTCCCCAGGGTCATCAGCCCCAGCATTTT. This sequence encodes CSASSPPQGHQPQHF.